The 11 T cell receptor beta chains below all came from one sample that was sequenced in a study of T cells in Graves' hyperthyroidism and ophthalmopathy. RNA transcripts gave rise to amplified TCR beta CDR3 regions. The study used the HTBI primer set for a first-round RT-PCR of the TCR CDR3. TCRdb recomputed calls from the multiplex PCR reads with MiXCR, one row per CDR3 protein. The table has a few hundred thousand distinct CDR3 sequences, 15% to 18% seen once. The sequenced sample consisted of blood. Source of these receptors: a woman under 40 with Graves' hyperthyroidism.

This clonotype was observed many times. The chain has TRBV12-3 or TRBV12-4 and TRBJ1-5; D is unclear. V was pared by 3 bases and J by 5 bases, with 5 bases between. The CDR3 contains 12 residues. The CDR3 loop is CASSLDDQPQHF. CDR3 in DNA: TGTGCCAGCAGTTTGGACGATCAGCCCCAGCATTTT.

The sample holds a few counts of this clonotype. This chain uses TRBV5-1 with TRBJ2-5; TRBD2 matches at 7 bases. From germline, CDR1 is SGHRS and CDR2 YFSETQ. V shed 2 bases and J 7 bases; nucleotides not matched to a gene: 11. The CDR3 spans 15 residues. CDR3 DNA sequence: TGCGCCAGCAGCTTCCCAGCGGGACTTTGGGCGACCCAGTACTTC. This translates into CASSFPAGLWATQYF.

The chain combines TRBV28 with TRBJ2-7; 10 bases line up with TRBD2. The CDR3 extends over 14 amino acids. CDR1 is MDHEN, CDR2 SYDVKM, per germline. V shed 9 bases, J shed 2 bases, and the junction held 7 bases outside the gene matches. The CDR3 DNA sequence: TGTGCCAGTGGAGCGGGAGGGCCCCCCTACGAGCAGTACTTC. It encodes CASGAGGPPYEQYF.

V and J are TRBV12-3 or TRBV12-4 and TRBJ2-2, with a tentative D call TRBD2 (5 bases). The V gene lost 6 bases and the J gene lost 2 bases, with 16 bases spanning the gap. This CDR3 is 16 amino acids long. The CDR3 nucleotides read TGTGCCAGCAGCAAACTAGGGTATCGAAACACCGGGGAGCTGTTTTTT. Protein: CASSKLGYRNTGELFF.

The sample holds many counts of this clonotype. The gene calls are TRBV7-2 and TRBJ1-2; 8 nucleotides align to TRBD1. The CDR3 has 16 amino acids. The germline gives CDR1 SGHTA, CDR2 FQGNSA. V lost 3 bases to trimming and J lost 4 bases; unmatched junction nucleotides: 10. CDR3 sequence reads: CASSFRETGDAYGYTF. The CDR3 DNA follows: TGTGCCAGCAGCTTCCGCGAGACAGGGGACGCCTATGGCTACACCTTC. The whole variable domain, filled in from reference TRBV7-2 and TRBJ1-2, reads GAGVSQSPSNKVTEKGKDVELRCDPISGHTALYWYRQSLGQGLEFLIYFQGNSAPDKSGLPSDRFSAERTGGSVSTLTIQRTQQEDSAVYLCASSFRETGDAYGYTFGSGTRLTVV.

This clonotype was picked up many times. This rearrangement joins TRBV2 to TRBJ2-5, with D possibly matching TRBD1 (6 bases). Germline-derived CDR1 and CDR2 are SNHLY and FYNNEI. This CDR3 region has 14 residues. V was clipped by 5 bases and J by 5 bases, with 15 bases between them. CDR3 region: CASSRQETRETQYF. The CDR3 DNA follows: TGTGCCAGCAGTCGACAGGAAACCCGGGAGACCCAGTACTTC.

This clonotype was seen ten or more times. This sequence joins TRBV20-1 and TRBJ2-7, with 9 bases aligning to TRBD2. The CDR3 has 13 amino acids. CDR1 is DFQATT, CDR2 SNEGSKA, per germline (reference sequence). V dropped 3 bases and J dropped 6; count of bases not matched to a gene: 6. The CDR3 sequence is CSARTGLAIEQYF. CDR3 DNA sequence: TGCAGTGCTAGGACAGGACTAGCGATCGAGCAGTACTTC.

A word on this clonotype: One end of the junction fails to match germline, which may point to a read error. The V gene is TRBV28, the J gene TRBJ2-1; 7 positions agree with TRBD2. Germline values: CDR1 MDHEN, CDR2 SYDVKM. This CDR3 has 16 amino acids. CDR3 bases: TGTGCCAGCAGTTTTTCGGGGGGAGGGCCTTACAGTGAGCAGTTCTTC. This codes for CASSFSGGGPYSEQFF.

This clonotype was seen many times. This chain links TRBV24-1 with TRBJ1-1; the match to TRBD1 covers 8 bases. CDR1 KGHDR and CDR2 SFDVKD come from the germline V gene. The CDR3 totals 13 residues. Losses at the gene ends were 4 bases for V and 11 bases for J; bases not matched to a gene: 8. CDR3 loop: CATSDHDRGCAFF. In nucleotides, the CDR3 is TGTGCCACCAGTGACCATGACAGGGGTTGCGCTTTCTTT.

The table lists this clonotype with many counts. The genes are TRBV30 and TRBJ1-2; TRBD1 matches 8 bases. This CDR3 comprises 16 residues. The germline gives CDR1 GTSNPN, CDR2 SVGIG (reference sequence). V lost 2 bases to trimming and J lost 10 bases; unmatched junction nucleotides: 18. This CDR3 is CAWSKGQVAGPIPYTF. CDR3 coding DNA: TGTGCCTGGAGTAAGGGACAGGTTGCAGGACCGATTCCCTACACCTTC.

This clonotype was counted a few times. The chain employs TRBV5-1 and TRBJ2-3; D is ambiguous. V was clipped by 0 bases and J by 2 bases, with 10 bases between them. Germline lookup yields CDR1 SGHRS and CDR2 YFSETQ. The CDR3 consists of 15 residues. The CDR3 nucleotides read TGCGCCAGCAGCTTGGATTACAGCTACACAGATACGCAGTATTTT. Protein sequence: CASSLDYSYTDTQYF. The variable domain in full, completed from reference TRBV5-1 and TRBJ2-3, reads KAGVTQTPRYLIKTRGQQVTLSCSPISGHRSVSWYQQTPGQGLQFLFEYFSETQRNKGNFPGRFSGRQFSNSRSEMNVSTLELGDSALYLCASSLDYSYTDTQYFGPGTRLTVL.